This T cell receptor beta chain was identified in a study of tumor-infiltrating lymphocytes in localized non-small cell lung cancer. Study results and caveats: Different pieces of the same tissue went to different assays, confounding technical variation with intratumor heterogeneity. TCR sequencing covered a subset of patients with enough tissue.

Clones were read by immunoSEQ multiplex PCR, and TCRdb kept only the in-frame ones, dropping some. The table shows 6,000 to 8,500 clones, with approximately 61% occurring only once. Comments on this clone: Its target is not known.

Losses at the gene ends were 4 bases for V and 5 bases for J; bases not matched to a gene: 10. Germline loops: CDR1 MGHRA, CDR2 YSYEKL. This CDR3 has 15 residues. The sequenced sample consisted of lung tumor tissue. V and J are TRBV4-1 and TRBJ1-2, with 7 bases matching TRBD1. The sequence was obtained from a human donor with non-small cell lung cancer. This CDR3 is CASSLKKTGPYGYTF. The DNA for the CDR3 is TGCGCCAGCAGCCTTAAGAAGACAGGGCCTTATGGCTACACCTTC.